A selection of T cell receptor beta chains follows, all from one sample in a study of Ad26.COV2.S vaccination and SARS-CoV-2 variants. This table comes from immunoSEQ multiplex PCR, and its TCRdb copy is limited to in-frame clones, with some not included. The sample yields a few hundred thousand clones, about four fifths seen once. The source was peripheral blood, collected in a trial of Ad26.COV2.S vaccine versus placebo. Receptors were obtained from a person aged 18-65 years who received the Ad26.COV2.S COVID-19 vaccine or a placebo. CDR3s include the opening cysteine and the closing phenylalanine or tryptophan. Fields, in order: D gene, clone size, J gene, V gene, CDR3 protein, CDR3 DNA. D genes are given only for firm matches. Size values are once, few and many counts, or a class for expanded clones, and some rows have none.

D: -
size: -
J: TRBJ1-2
V: TRBV11-2
CDR3: CASSLSDGYGYTF
DNA: TGTGCCAGCAGCTTATCCGACGGCTATGGCTACACCTTC

D: TRBD1
size: -
J: TRBJ1-2
V: TRBV19
CDR3: CASSLGTGDVRQGYTF
DNA: TGTGCCAGTAGCCTCGGGACAGGGGATGTACGCCAAGGCTACACCTTC

D: -
size: -
J: TRBJ2-7
V: TRBV19
CDR3: CASSRQGSYEQYF
DNA: TGTGCCAGTAGTAGGCAGGGCTCCTACGAGCAGTACTTC

D: TRBD2
size: -
J: TRBJ2-3
V: TRBV19
CDR3: CASSLVSGSWTDTQYF
DNA: TGTGCCAGTAGCCTGGTTAGCGGGAGCTGGACAGATACGCAGTATTTT

D: -
size: -
J: TRBJ2-3
V: TRBV18
CDR3: CASSPALRADTQYF
DNA: TGTGCCAGCTCACCAGCATTGCGTGCAGATACGCAGTATTTT

D: -
size: few
J: TRBJ1-1
V: TRBV18
CDR3: CASSPLNTEAFF
DNA: TGTGCCAGCTCACCGCTGAACACTGAAGCTTTCTTT

D: -
size: -
J: TRBJ1-1
V: TRBV18
CDR3: CASSFSRRAEAFF
DNA: TGTGCCAGCTCCTTTTCTCGGAGGGCTGAAGCTTTCTTT

D: -
size: -
J: TRBJ2-3
V: TRBV7-9
CDR3: CASSGNWETDTQYF
DNA: TGTGCCAGCAGCGGGAATTGGGAGACGGATACGCAGTATTTT

D: -
size: -
J: TRBJ1-5
V: TRBV27
CDR3: CAYGQLNQPQHF
DNA: TGTGCCTACGGACAGCTCAATCAGCCCCAGCATTTT

D: TRBD2
size: -
J: TRBJ2-1
V: TRBV18
CDR3: CASSRTSGPRGNEQFF
DNA: TGTGCCAGCTCTCGGACTAGCGGGCCGCGGGGCAATGAGCAGTTCTTC

D: TRBD1
size: -
J: TRBJ2-3
V: TRBV19
CDR3: CASTYAPGGGTDTQYF
DNA: TGTGCCAGTACCTATGCACCAGGGGGAGGCACAGATACGCAGTATTTT

D: -
size: -
J: TRBJ1-1
V: TRBV29-1
CDR3: CSVEGQGVEAFF
DNA: TGCAGCGTTGAGGGACAAGGGGTAGAAGCTTTCTTT

D: TRBD1
size: -
J: TRBJ2-7
V: TRBV7-2
CDR3: CASSLALGTGALYEQYF
DNA: TGTGCCAGCAGCTTAGCGTTGGGGACAGGGGCTTTGTACGAGCAGTACTTC

D: -
size: -
J: TRBJ2-1
V: TRBV7-2
CDR3: CASSPYNEQFF
DNA: TGTGCCAGCAGCCCCTACAATGAGCAGTTCTTC

D: -
size: -
J: TRBJ1-6
V: TRBV3-1/TRBV3-2
CDR3: CASSLQGNRDSPLHF
DNA: TGTGCCAGCAGCCTCCAGGGGAATAGGGATTCACCCCTCCACTTT

D: -
size: -
J: TRBJ2-5
V: TRBV18
CDR3: CASSPEGETQYF
DNA: TGTGCCAGCTCACCTGAAGGGGAGACCCAGTACTTC

D: -
size: -
J: TRBJ2-7
V: TRBV7-8
CDR3: CASSGAYRVAGYEQYF
DNA: TGTGCCAGCAGCGGGGCCTACAGGGTGGCCGGCTACGAGCAGTACTTC

D: TRBD1
size: -
J: TRBJ1-6
V: TRBV18
CDR3: CASSRDRDNSPLHF
DNA: TGTGCCAGCTCACGGGACAGAGACAATTCACCCCTCCACTTT

D: TRBD1
size: -
J: TRBJ2-2
V: TRBV10-1
CDR3: CASSEAADRGLDGELFF
DNA: TGCGCCAGCAGTGAGGCCGCGGACAGGGGGCTTGACGGGGAGCTGTTTTTT

D: -
size: -
J: TRBJ2-7
V: TRBV5-1
CDR3: CASSLQSQDEQYF
DNA: TGCGCCAGCAGCTTGCAGTCGCAAGACGAGCAGTACTTC

D: TRBD2
size: -
J: TRBJ2-7
V: TRBV6-2/TRBV6-3
CDR3: CASSSSGRTNEQYF
DNA: TGTGCCAGCAGTTCTAGCGGGAGGACGAACGAGCAGTACTTC

D: -
size: -
J: TRBJ2-3
V: TRBV2
CDR3: CASLDGRDTQYF
DNA: TGTGCCAGCCTCGACGGGCGAGATACGCAGTATTTT

D: -
size: -
J: TRBJ1-2
V: TRBV27
CDR3: CASSFSGAGGYTF
DNA: TGTGCCAGCAGTTTCTCCGGGGCCGGTGGCTACACCTTC

D: -
size: -
J: TRBJ2-7
V: TRBV7-9
CDR3: CASSLGGAAYEQYF
DNA: TGTGCCAGCAGCTTAGGGGGGGCGGCCTACGAGCAGTACTTC

D: TRBD2
size: -
J: TRBJ2-1
V: TRBV4-3
CDR3: CASSQVAGGVYNEQFF
DNA: TGCGCCAGCAGCCAAGTAGCGGGGGGTGTATACAATGAGCAGTTCTTC

D: TRBD2
size: -
J: TRBJ2-1
V: TRBV15
CDR3: CATRDYWGYEQFF
DNA: TGTGCCACCCGGGACTATTGGGGCTATGAGCAGTTCTTC

D: TRBD1
size: -
J: TRBJ2-7
V: TRBV27
CDR3: CASRGDRVYEQYF
DNA: TGTGCCAGCAGGGGGGACAGGGTCTACGAGCAGTACTTC

D: -
size: -
J: TRBJ1-5
V: TRBV12-5
CDR3: CASANIYQPQHF
DNA: TGTGCTAGTGCCAACATCTATCAGCCCCAGCATTTT

D: -
size: once
J: TRBJ1-2
V: TRBV24-1
CDR3: CATSDGRGSDGYTF
DNA: TGTGCCACCAGTGATGGGAGGGGAAGCGATGGCTACACCTTC

D: -
size: -
J: TRBJ1-1
V: TRBV4-2
CDR3: CASTESTPRNTEAFF
DNA: TGTGCCAGCACCGAATCGACTCCAAGGAACACTGAAGCTTTCTTT

D: -
size: -
J: TRBJ2-1
V: TRBV24-1
CDR3: CATSGGDEQFF
DNA: TGTGCCACCAGTGGAGGTGATGAGCAGTTCTTC

D: TRBD1
size: -
J: TRBJ2-5
V: TRBV6-5
CDR3: CASSYQTGEVETQYF
DNA: TGTGCCAGCAGTTACCAGACAGGGGAGGTAGAGACCCAGTACTTC

D: -
size: -
J: TRBJ2-1
V: TRBV9
CDR3: CASSVPDTVHEQFF
DNA: TGTGCCAGCAGCGTTCCGGACACAGTCCATGAGCAGTTCTTC

D: -
size: once
J: TRBJ1-4
V: TRBV14
CDR3: CASSQHREALHRGQKGEELFF
DNA: TGTGCCAGCAGCCAACATCGGGAGGCATTACATCGGGGACAAAAAGGGGAAGAACTGTTTTTT

D: TRBD1
size: -
J: TRBJ1-5
V: TRBV3-1/TRBV3-2
CDR3: CASSQVQGVQPQHF
DNA: TGTGCCAGCAGCCAAGTACAGGGGGTACAGCCCCAGCATTTT